This T cell receptor (beta chain) was observed in a study of cytomegalovirus exposure and HLA in healthy donors. Broader study findings: Excluded: some indistinguishable V segments such as TRBV6-2 and TRBV6-3. V- and J-gene trimming of TCR beta was linked (in a later analysis) to a missense DCLRE1C variant. Per published reports, the classifier diagnosed cytomegalovirus status with high specificity and sensitivity. TCR association rates varied by HLA locus in a later analysis, with DRB1 highest and HLA-C lowest.

CDR3 length equals 16 residues. In germline, CDR1 is MDHEN, CDR2 SYDVKM. V lost 8 bases, J lost 4 bases, and 16 bases stayed unmatched. The PCR was carried out with 60 Vbeta primers and 13 Jbeta primers. The repertoire was sequenced with immunoSEQ multiplex PCR; TCRdb's copy has only in-frame clones and lacks some. Of 200,000 or so clones in the sample, 83% were seen once. A word on this clone: Its specificity is unknown.

This clonotype was obtained from a girl aged 10 to 17 in good health and CMV-seronegative. Specimen: PBMCs. The chain links TRBV28 to TRBJ2-7, with TRBD2 matching 8 bases. CDR3: CASLGAVAGSAYEQYF. The CDR3 DNA follows: TGTGCCAGCTTGGGTGCAGTAGCGGGGAGCGCTTACGAGCAGTACTTC. Full variable domain (rest looked up from reference TRBV28 and TRBJ2-7): DVKVTQSSRYLVKRTGEKVFLECVQDMDHENMFWYRQDPGLGLRLIYFSYDVKMKEKGDIPEGYSVSREKKERFSLILESASTNQTSMYLCASLGAVAGSAYEQYFGPGTRLTVT.